This is a list of T cell receptor beta chains from one sample in a study of blood T cell repertoires in COVID-19. Data came from immunoSEQ multiplex PCR; TCRdb stores just in-frame clones and leaves some out. The sample has roughly 250,000 clones; roughly 88% are singletons. Sequencing used peripheral blood. These receptors were obtained from a woman in her 30s with acute or convalescent COVID-19. CDR3s include the opening cysteine and the closing phenylalanine or tryptophan. Each record gives: J gene, clone size, D gene, V gene, CDR3 protein, CDR3 DNA. The D gene is left open where the match is weak. Clone size is stated in some rows and not others, as once, few, many or a class when expanded.

j_gene: TRBJ2-5; abundance: -; d_gene: TRBD1; v_gene: TRBV11-2; CDR3aa: CASSLVGGRGPETQYF; CDR3nt: TGTGCCAGCAGCTTAGTAGGAGGTAGGGGGCCGGAGACCCAGTACTTC
j_gene: TRBJ2-1; abundance: -; d_gene: TRBD2; v_gene: TRBV13; CDR3aa: CASSPTSGKYNEQFF; CDR3nt: TGTGCCAGCAGCCCAACTAGCGGGAAATACAATGAGCAGTTCTTC
j_gene: TRBJ2-1; abundance: -; d_gene: TRBD2; v_gene: TRBV2; CDR3aa: CASSEAASGSSEQFF; CDR3nt: TGTGCCAGCAGTGAAGCAGCTAGCGGGAGCTCTGAGCAGTTCTTC
j_gene: TRBJ2-4; abundance: -; d_gene: TRBD1; v_gene: TRBV13; CDR3aa: CASSSPTQGAENIQYF; CDR3nt: TGTGCCAGCAGCTCCCCTACCCAGGGGGCGGAAAACATTCAGTACTTC
j_gene: TRBJ2-1; abundance: few; d_gene: TRBD2; v_gene: TRBV7-2; CDR3aa: CASSPPQAGGEQFF; CDR3nt: TGTGCCAGCAGCCCTCCGCAAGCGGGAGGGGAGCAGTTCTTC
j_gene: TRBJ1-1; abundance: -; d_gene: TRBD1; v_gene: TRBV7-9; CDR3aa: CASRGTGDAEAFF; CDR3nt: TGTGCCAGCAGAGGCACAGGGGACGCTGAAGCTTTCTTT
j_gene: TRBJ1-4; abundance: -; d_gene: -; v_gene: TRBV27; CDR3aa: CASSRRGRNEKLFF; CDR3nt: TGTGCCAGCAGTCGAAGAGGGCGTAATGAAAAACTGTTTTTT
j_gene: TRBJ2-1; abundance: -; d_gene: -; v_gene: TRBV11-1; CDR3aa: CASRLGAGTKNEQFF; CDR3nt: TGTGCCAGCCGGCTTGGCGCGGGAACAAAAAATGAGCAGTTCTTC
j_gene: TRBJ1-1; abundance: -; d_gene: -; v_gene: TRBV10-3; CDR3aa: CAISQNMNTEAFF; CDR3nt: TGTGCCATCAGTCAAAACATGAACACTGAAGCTTTCTTT
j_gene: TRBJ2-7; abundance: -; d_gene: TRBD2; v_gene: TRBV30; CDR3aa: CAVRVAGGYEQYF; CDR3nt: TGTGCCGTGAGGGTAGCGGGAGGCTACGAGCAGTACTTC
j_gene: TRBJ1-2; abundance: -; d_gene: -; v_gene: TRBV6-5; CDR3aa: CASGATGSHYGYTF; CDR3nt: TGTGCCAGCGGAGCTACAGGGTCCCACTATGGCTACACCTTC
j_gene: TRBJ2-1; abundance: -; d_gene: -; v_gene: TRBV19; CDR3aa: CASSIGGVYNEQFF; CDR3nt: TGTGCCAGTAGTATAGGGGGAGTCTACAATGAGCAGTTCTTC
j_gene: TRBJ2-7; abundance: -; d_gene: TRBD1; v_gene: TRBV7-7; CDR3aa: CASSPSRDRSYEQYF; CDR3nt: TGTGCCAGCAGCCCAAGCCGGGACAGATCCTACGAGCAGTACTTC
j_gene: TRBJ2-7; abundance: -; d_gene: TRBD1; v_gene: TRBV14; CDR3aa: CASMGTGGWEQYF; CDR3nt: TGTGCCAGCATGGGGACAGGGGGCTGGGAGCAGTACTTC
j_gene: TRBJ2-2; abundance: -; d_gene: -; v_gene: TRBV4-1; CDR3aa: CASSPQVRGGKGELFF; CDR3nt: TGCGCCAGCAGCCCCCAAGTCAGGGGAGGGAAGGGGGAGCTGTTTTTT
j_gene: TRBJ1-5; abundance: -; d_gene: -; v_gene: TRBV10-2; CDR3aa: CASSETGSDQPQHF; CDR3nt: TGCGCCAGCAGCGAAACAGGGTCGGATCAGCCCCAGCATTTT
j_gene: TRBJ1-6; abundance: -; d_gene: -; v_gene: TRBV12-2; CDR3aa: CASRPCGAESSPLHF; CDR3nt: TGTGCAAGTCGCCCCTGCGGGGCGGAGAGCTCACCCCTCCACTTT
j_gene: TRBJ1-1; abundance: -; d_gene: -; v_gene: TRBV7-2; CDR3aa: CASSLNGETEAFF; CDR3nt: TGTGCCAGCAGCTTAAATGGTGAGACTGAAGCTTTCTTT
j_gene: TRBJ2-1; abundance: -; d_gene: TRBD2; v_gene: TRBV7-9; CDR3aa: CASSLTSGRGNEQFF; CDR3nt: TGTGCCAGCAGCCTGACTAGCGGGAGAGGTAATGAGCAGTTCTTC
j_gene: TRBJ2-7; abundance: -; d_gene: -; v_gene: TRBV6-2/TRBV6-3; CDR3aa: CASSYQLGYEQYF; CDR3nt: TGTGCCAGCAGTTACCAGCTAGGCTACGAGCAGTACTTC
j_gene: TRBJ2-5; abundance: -; d_gene: TRBD1; v_gene: TRBV12-5; CDR3aa: CASGPNSQGERETQYF; CDR3nt: TGTGCTAGTGGTCCAAACTCACAGGGGGAGCGGGAGACCCAGTACTTC
j_gene: TRBJ1-4; abundance: -; d_gene: -; v_gene: TRBV29-1; CDR3aa: CSSRGGVNEKLFF; CDR3nt: TGCAGCTCGAGAGGGGGGGTTAATGAAAAACTGTTTTTT
j_gene: TRBJ2-1; abundance: -; d_gene: -; v_gene: TRBV2; CDR3aa: CASSGGSLGVHEQFF; CDR3nt: TGTGCCAGCAGTGGGGGTTCGTTAGGGGTCCATGAGCAGTTCTTC
j_gene: TRBJ2-1; abundance: -; d_gene: -; v_gene: TRBV9; CDR3aa: CASSIKDTTFINEQFF; CDR3nt: TGTGCCAGCAGCATAAAGGACACGACCTTCATCAATGAGCAGTTCTTC
j_gene: TRBJ1-3; abundance: -; d_gene: TRBD1; v_gene: TRBV6-6; CDR3aa: CAAWTGLSSGNTIYF; CDR3nt: TGTGCCGCCTGGACAGGGCTTAGCTCTGGAAACACCATATATTTT
j_gene: TRBJ2-1; abundance: -; d_gene: -; v_gene: TRBV6-2/TRBV6-3; CDR3aa: CASSPALANNEQFF; CDR3nt: TGTGCCAGCAGCCCGGCTCTAGCGAACAATGAGCAGTTCTTC
j_gene: TRBJ2-5; abundance: -; d_gene: -; v_gene: TRBV27; CDR3aa: CASSLSRGGRDQETQYF; CDR3nt: TGTGCCAGCAGTTTATCTCGAGGGGGGAGGGACCAAGAGACCCAGTACTTC
j_gene: TRBJ2-7; abundance: -; d_gene: TRBD2; v_gene: TRBV29-1; CDR3aa: CSVGSGRGSYEQYF; CDR3nt: TGCAGCGTTGGAAGCGGGAGGGGCTCCTACGAGCAGTACTTC
j_gene: TRBJ1-2; abundance: -; d_gene: TRBD1; v_gene: TRBV2; CDR3aa: CASKGQMRYGYTF; CDR3nt: TGTGCCAGCAAGGGACAGATGCGCTATGGCTACACCTTC
j_gene: TRBJ2-7; abundance: -; d_gene: TRBD2; v_gene: TRBV4-3; CDR3aa: CASSQAASGLYEQYF; CDR3nt: TGCGCCAGCAGCCAAGCGGCTAGCGGGCTATACGAGCAGTACTTC
j_gene: TRBJ2-1; abundance: few; d_gene: -; v_gene: TRBV12-3/TRBV12-4; CDR3aa: CASTETPREQFF; CDR3nt: TGTGCCAGCACCGAAACTCCACGCGAGCAGTTCTTC
j_gene: TRBJ1-2; abundance: -; d_gene: TRBD1; v_gene: TRBV4-3; CDR3aa: CASSVGQGGYTF; CDR3nt: TGCGCCAGCAGCGTAGGACAGGGTGGCTACACCTTC
j_gene: TRBJ2-6; abundance: -; d_gene: TRBD1; v_gene: TRBV9; CDR3aa: CASSVVGTALGANVLTF; CDR3nt: TGTGCCAGCAGCGTAGTCGGGACAGCCCTCGGAGCCAACGTCCTGACTTTC
j_gene: TRBJ1-6; abundance: -; d_gene: TRBD1; v_gene: TRBV15; CDR3aa: CATSQDRVGSPLHF; CDR3nt: TGTGCCACCAGCCAAGACAGGGTTGGATCACCCCTCCACTTT
j_gene: TRBJ2-5; abundance: -; d_gene: TRBD1; v_gene: TRBV7-2; CDR3aa: CASSTGQGVGTQYF; CDR3nt: TGTGCCAGCAGCACTGGACAGGGGGTGGGGACCCAGTACTTC
j_gene: TRBJ1-2; abundance: once; d_gene: TRBD1; v_gene: TRBV5-4; CDR3aa: CASSFLDRRSRGYTF; CDR3nt: TGTGCCAGCAGCTTCCTGGACAGGAGGTCGCGTGGCTACACCTTC
j_gene: TRBJ2-7; abundance: -; d_gene: TRBD2; v_gene: TRBV6-2/TRBV6-3; CDR3aa: CASSYGGVLSSYEQYF; CDR3nt: TGTGCCAGCAGTTACGGGGGGGTCCTGAGCTCCTACGAGCAGTACTTC
j_gene: TRBJ2-1; abundance: -; d_gene: TRBD1; v_gene: TRBV18; CDR3aa: CASSPLRGPGNEQFF; CDR3nt: TGTGCCAGCTCACCACTCAGGGGGCCTGGCAATGAGCAGTTCTTC
j_gene: TRBJ2-5; abundance: -; d_gene: TRBD1; v_gene: TRBV29-1; CDR3aa: CSVVGTEETQYF; CDR3nt: TGCAGCGTTGTTGGGACAGAAGAGACCCAGTACTTC
j_gene: TRBJ1-2; abundance: -; d_gene: -; v_gene: TRBV28; CDR3aa: CASSTPGYYGYTF; CDR3nt: TGTGCCAGCAGTACCCCGGGTTACTATGGCTACACCTTC
j_gene: TRBJ2-7; abundance: few; d_gene: TRBD1; v_gene: TRBV27; CDR3aa: CASSQWTGSYEQYF; CDR3nt: TGTGCCAGCAGTCAGTGGACAGGGTCTTACGAGCAGTACTTC
j_gene: TRBJ1-3; abundance: few; d_gene: TRBD1; v_gene: TRBV4-1; CDR3aa: CASSQILGTEFTIYF; CDR3nt: TGCGCCAGCAGCCAAATTTTAGGGACAGAATTCACCATATATTTT